This T cell receptor (beta chain) is drawn from a study of cytomegalovirus exposure and HLA in healthy donors. Study information: Assignment to the Caucasian-associated ancestry cluster applied to approximately 79% of the approximately 390 genotyped donors. Study-wide findings and caveats: Some V segments, TRBV6-2 and TRBV6-3 among them, were indistinguishable and were therefore excluded.

There were likely unrecorded immune exposures, though donors were nominally healthy when sampled. PCR amplification relied on 60 Vbeta primers (plus 13 Jbeta primers). Profiling relied on immunoSEQ multiplex PCR, and the TCRdb table lists in-frame clones only, not all of them. The sample lists roughly 120,000 clones; less than 80% were seen once. The CDR3 runs to 13 residues. The germline V and J ends were trimmed by 3 bases and 4 bases, with 9 bases remaining between them. The V gene's germline CDR1 is SGHDN and CDR2 FVKESK. A remark on this clone: Antigen specificity is unknown.

Input material: PBMCs. This chain links TRBV14 with TRBJ1-2, with D possibly matching TRBD1 (6 bases). This TCR was recovered from a man aged 35 to 55 in good health and CMV-seropositive. CDR3 nucleotides: TGTGCCAGCAGCCACGACAGGCTCTATGGCTACACCTTC. Translated: CASSHDRLYGYTF.